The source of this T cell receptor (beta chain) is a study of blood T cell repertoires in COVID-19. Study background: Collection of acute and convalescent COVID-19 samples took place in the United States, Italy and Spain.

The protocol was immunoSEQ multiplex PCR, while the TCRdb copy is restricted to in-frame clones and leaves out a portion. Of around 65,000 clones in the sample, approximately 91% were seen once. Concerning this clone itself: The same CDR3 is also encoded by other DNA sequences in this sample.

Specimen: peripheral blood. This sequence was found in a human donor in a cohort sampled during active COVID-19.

CDR3 sequence (DNA): TGTGCCAGCAGGCAGACCTACGAGCAGTACTTC. Protein sequence: CASRQTYEQYF. This sequence joins TRBV6-6 and TRBJ2-7; D remains ambiguous. This CDR3 region has 11 residues. Germline CDR1 and CDR2: MNHNY and SVGAGI (reference sequence). V gave up 6 bases and J gave up 2 bases, with 5 bases separating them.